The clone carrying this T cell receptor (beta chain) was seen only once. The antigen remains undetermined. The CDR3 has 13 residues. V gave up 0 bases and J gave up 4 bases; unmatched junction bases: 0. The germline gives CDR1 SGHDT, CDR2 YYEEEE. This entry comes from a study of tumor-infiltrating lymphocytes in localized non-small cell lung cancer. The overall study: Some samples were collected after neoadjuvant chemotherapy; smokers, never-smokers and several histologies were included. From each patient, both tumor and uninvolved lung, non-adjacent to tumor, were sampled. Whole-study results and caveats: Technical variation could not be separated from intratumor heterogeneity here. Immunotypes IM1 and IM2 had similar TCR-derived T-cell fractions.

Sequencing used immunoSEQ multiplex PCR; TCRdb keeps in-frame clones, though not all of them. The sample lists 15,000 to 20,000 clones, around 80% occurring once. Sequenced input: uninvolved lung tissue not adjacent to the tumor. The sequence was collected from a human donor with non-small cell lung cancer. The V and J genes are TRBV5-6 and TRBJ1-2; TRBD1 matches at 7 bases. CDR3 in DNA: TGTGCCAGCAGCTTGGACAGGGGCTATGGCTACACCTTC. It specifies CASSLDRGYGYTF.